What follows are 8 T cell receptor beta chains derived from one specimen sequenced in a study of T cells in Graves' hyperthyroidism and ophthalmopathy. RNA transcripts provided the source from which TCR beta CDR3 regions were amplified. The HTBI primer set was used in a first-round RT-PCR of the TCR CDR3. TCRdb re-called the multiplex PCR reads with MiXCR, one entry per CDR3 protein. The data show fewer than 350,000 distinct CDR3 sequences, around 18% seen once. The sample was blood. Every receptor here comes from a woman aged 40 to 50 with Graves' ophthalmopathy.

This rearrangement joins TRBV7-8 to TRBJ2-2; 8 nucleotides agree with TRBD2. The CDR3 consists of 16 residues. Germline CDR1 is SGHVS and CDR2 is FQNEAQ. After removal of 1 base from V and 9 bases from J, the junction contained 10 bases not matched to a gene. The CDR3 DNA is TGTGCCAGCAGCTTAGTTTCCCAGCGGGAGACCTGGGAGCTGTTTTTT. Translating it yields CASSLVSQRETWELFF.

This clonotype was recorded many times. The chain is built from TRBV7-2 and TRBJ1-2; tentative D call: TRBD1 (5 bases). Germline V gene lookup returns CDR1 SGHTA and CDR2 FQGNSA. V lost 2 bases and J 4 bases, leaving 11 bases between the germline ends. This CDR3 spans 14 amino acids. CDR3 DNA: TGTGCCAGCAGCTTACGCTCGGGGACCTATGGCTACACCTTC. Its translation: CASSLRSGTYGYTF.

This chain links TRBV20-1 with TRBJ1-1; 10 bases map to TRBD1. Per the germline V gene, CDR1 is DFQATT and CDR2 is SNEGSKA (reference sequence). The CDR3 has 19 amino acids. Unmatched junction bases numbered 18, after V lost 5 bases and J lost 0 bases. CDR3 sequence reads: CSAGPGQGTSRIMNTEAFF. As DNA, the CDR3 is TGCAGTGCTGGACCGGGACAGGGGACCTCGCGAATCATGAACACTGAAGCTTTCTTT.

This clonotype was counted ten times or more. V is TRBV2 and J is TRBJ1-2; tentative D call: TRBD1 (5 bases). Germline lookup yields CDR1 SNHLY and CDR2 FYNNEI. Deletions cut 0 bases from V and 0 bases from J, with 8 bases between. This CDR3 has 15 residues. CDR3 amino acids: CASSEARGANYGYTF. CDR3 nucleotide sequence: TGTGCCAGCAGTGAAGCACGAGGGGCTAACTATGGCTACACCTTC. Variable domain in full (rest from reference TRBV2 and TRBJ1-2): EPEVTQTPSHQVTQMGQEVILRCVPISNHLYFYWYRQILGQKVEFLVSFYNNEISEKSEIFDDQFSVERPDGSNFTLKIRSTKLEDSAMYFCASSEARGANYGYTFGSGTRLTVV.

The chain has TRBV27 and TRBJ2-7; no reliable D call. The germline gives CDR1 MNHEY, CDR2 SMNVEV (reference sequence). The CDR3 extends over 13 amino acids. With 2 bases removed from V and 3 bases from J, the gap between germline ends came to 8 bases. The CDR3 sequence is CASSLVQNYEQYF. DNA for the CDR3: TGTGCCAGCAGTTTAGTGCAAAACTACGAGCAGTACTTC.

This clonotype was detected many times. This chain joins TRBV7-2 and TRBJ1-5, with D unclear. Germline CDR1 is SGHTA and CDR2 is FQGNSA. The CDR3 extends over 14 amino acids. Trimming pared 3 bases from V and 9 bases from J, leaving 15 bases between. The CDR3 region is CASSFQALEGPQHF. In DNA, the CDR3 is TGTGCCAGCAGCTTCCAGGCTTTGGAGGGGCCCCAGCATTTT.

The V and J genes are TRBV5-1 and TRBJ1-3; D uncertain. Germline loops: CDR1 SGHRS, CDR2 YFSETQ. The CDR3 is made up of 15 amino acids. The V gene lost 4 bases and the J gene lost 4 bases, with 15 bases spanning the gap. The CDR3 sequence is CASSLGNARGNTIYF. The CDR3 DNA sequence: TGCGCCAGCAGCCTGGGGAATGCGAGAGGAAACACCATATATTTT.

This clonotype was counted many times. The chain joins TRBV20-1 to TRBJ1-5; no clear D gene. In germline, CDR1 is DFQATT, CDR2 SNEGSKA (reference sequence). Trimming stripped 3 bases from V and 2 bases from J, with 14 bases between. The CDR3 has 15 residues. The CDR3 region has the DNA TGCAGTGCTAGCTACCCCGGGATACGCAATCAGCCCCAGCATTTT. The encoded protein is CSASYPGIRNQPQHF.